The 17 T cell receptor beta chains below all came from one sample that was sequenced in a study of T cell repertoires in cytomegalovirus infection (dated by TCRdb to the late 2010s). The reads were generated on an Illumina HiSeq 1500. TCRdb reworked the public reads: Q25 trimming with fastp, MiXCR clone assembly, productive beta chains retained. Rows with one shared CDR3 protein collapse into an entry with the most common genes and DNA. The sample table lists about 740,000 distinct CDR3 sequences, about a third of them with a count of one. Jointly, the top ten make up roughly 2.8% of the sample. The sequencing sample was made of PBMCs. The source is a human donor in good health (CMV status not recorded). Some clones in this sample may be carry-over from other donors' samples.

A few counts support this clonotype. The chain combines TRBV28 with TRBJ2-5; D is unresolved. There are 15 residues in the CDR3. The germline V gene has CDR1 MDHEN and CDR2 SYDVKM. V shed 6 bases and J shed 2 bases, with 16 bases lying between them. The CDR3 DNA reads TGTGCCAGCAGCCCTATAGGGTTCCCTCAAGAGACCCAGTACTTC. Its translation is CASSPIGFPQETQYF.

The chain couples TRBV29-1 to TRBJ2-3, with D unclear. Trimming took 1 base from V and 3 from J, leaving 8 bases between them. The CDR3 covers 13 residues. Germline loops: CDR1 SQVTM, CDR2 ANQGSEA. The CDR3 sequence: CSVEARKTDTQYF. For the CDR3, the DNA is TGCAGCGTTGAAGCGCGAAAGACAGATACGCAGTATTTT.

The V call is TRBV9, the J call TRBJ2-3; D not resolved. V gave up 4 bases and J gave up 3 bases, with 12 bases separating them. Germline V gene data show CDR1 as SGDLS and CDR2 as YYNGEE. This CDR3 has 14 residues. CDR3 amino acids: CASSPEGLTDTQYF. Here the CDR3 DNA reads TGTGCCAGCAGCCCTGAAGGGTTGACAGATACGCAGTATTTT.

This clonotype has only a few counts. The chain carries TRBV5-1 and TRBJ1-1; D is undetermined. V was pared by 2 bases and J by 5 bases, with 13 bases between. The CDR3 consists of 14 residues. The germline V gene has CDR1 SGHRS and CDR2 YFSETQ. CDR3 loop: CASSFWEDGTEAFF. The CDR3 DNA follows: TGCGCCAGCAGCTTTTGGGAGGATGGGACTGAAGCTTTCTTT.

This clonotype was observed a few times. The chain links TRBV20-1 to TRBJ1-5; no clear D. V lost 0 bases and J 6 bases, leaving 12 bases between the germline ends. The length of the CDR3 is 14 residues. CDR1 and CDR2 (germline): DFQATT, SNEGSKA (reference sequence). The CDR3 bases are TGCAGTGCTAGAGATCTGAGGGCCGCTCAGCCCCAGCATTTT. Translating it yields CSARDLRAAQPQHF.

This sequence joins TRBV5-1 and TRBJ2-3, with no clear D. CDR3 size: 12 residues. V lost 2 bases and J lost 11, with 12 bases in between. Germline V gene lookup returns CDR1 SGHRS and CDR2 YFSETQ. The CDR3 region has the DNA TGCGCCAGCAGCTTTGTGCAGGAGAAGCAGTATTTT. Protein sequence: CASSFVQEKQYF.

This chain links TRBV6-2 or TRBV6-3 with TRBJ1-5; D is possibly TRBD1 (5 bases). Germline V CDR1 and CDR2: MNHEY, SVGEGT. This CDR3 contains 14 residues. V lost 6 bases and J 3 bases, leaving 12 bases between the germline ends. In nucleotides, the CDR3 is TGTGCCAGCAGAGACCCAGGGAACAATCAGCCCCAGCATTTT. Amino acids: CASRDPGNNQPQHF.

The chain links TRBV14 to TRBJ2-1; D is perhaps TRBD1 (6 bases). V was pared by 1 base and J by 8 bases, with 15 bases between. CDR1 is SGHDN, CDR2 FVKESK, per germline. The CDR3 has 15 residues. The CDR3 nucleotides are TGTGCCAGCAGCCAAGTTGGCAGGGGAAGAGATGAGCAGTTCTTC. Amino acids: CASSQVGRGRDEQFF.

This chain links TRBV10-3 with TRBJ2-1; 8 positions match TRBD2. The CDR3 runs to 12 residues. Germline CDR1 reads ENHRY; CDR2 reads SYGVKD. Trimming removed 5 bases from V and 9 bases from J; junction bases left unmatched: 3. CDR3 DNA sequence: TGTGCCATCAGTCCAGCGGGGGCTGAGCAGTTCTTC. Protein sequence: CAISPAGAEQFF.

The chain joins TRBV2 to TRBJ2-7; no reliable D call. The CDR3 runs 12 residues. Trimming shortened V by 5 bases and J by 3 bases, and 8 bases separated the two germline ends. Germline V lookup: CDR1 SNHLY, CDR2 FYNNEI. CDR3 loop: CASSQRNYEQYF. The DNA of the CDR3 is TGTGCCAGCAGTCAGAGGAACTACGAGCAGTACTTC.

Concerning this clonotype: The germline gene is not matched at one end of the junction; a read error may be the cause. The chain joins TRBV20-1 to TRBJ2-5, with TRBD2 identical over 10 bases. Germline loops: CDR1 DFQATT, CDR2 SNEGSKA (reference sequence). This CDR3 has 14 amino acids. This chain's CDR3 is CSSRVLAGSETQYF. The CDR3 bases are TGCAGTTCTAGAGTACTAGCGGGATCGGAGACCCAGTACTTC.

The chain employs TRBV19 and TRBJ2-4; 7 bases match TRBD2. The length of the CDR3 is 19 residues. The J segment lost 0 bases and the V segment lost 1 base, leaving 12 bases of the junction unmatched. The germline CDR1 and CDR2 sequences are LNHDA and SQIVND (reference sequence). The CDR3 DNA is TGTGCCAGTAGTATAGTGCTAGCGGTACCCTTGAAAGCCAAAAACATTCAGTACTTC. It yields the protein CASSIVLAVPLKAKNIQYF.

This sequence joins TRBV6-1 and TRBJ1-6; a weak D match, TRBD1 (5 bases). The CDR3 is 13 amino acids. Per germline, CDR1 MNHNS and CDR2 SASEGT. Trimming took 3 bases from V and 9 from J, leaving 9 bases between them. CDR3 DNA sequence: TGTGCCAGCAGTGAGGGGGTACGTTCACCCCTCCACTTT. It encodes CASSEGVRSPLHF.

CDR3 in amino acids: CASSQSLQGSEDGYTF. DNA of the CDR3: TGTGCCAGCAGCCAAAGCTTACAGGGAAGTGAGGATGGCTACACCTTC. This chain connects TRBV4-2 to TRBJ1-2, with a possible D match to TRBD1 (6 bases). CDR1 is LGHNA, CDR2 YNFKEQ, per germline. The CDR3 loop spans 16 amino acids. The V and J ends lost 2 bases and 6 bases respectively, with 19 bases between them.

In regard to this clonotype: This CDR3 is missing its conserved last phenylalanine or tryptophan, likely due to a read error. The chain joins TRBV6-1 to TRBJ1-5; 9 bases line up with TRBD1. Germline CDR1 and CDR2: MNHNS and SASEGT. This CDR3 region has 17 residues. J was trimmed by 2 bases and V by 5 bases; bases with no gene match: 10. The CDR3 reads CASSTLMGQGGNQPQHC. DNA for the CDR3: TGTGCCAGCAGTACCCTGATGGGACAGGGTGGCAATCAGCCCCAGCATTGT.

This clonotype has a handful of counts. The chain recombines TRBV27 with TRBJ2-1, with 9 bases aligning to TRBD2. The CDR3 totals 18 residues. Per germline, CDR1 MNHEY and CDR2 SMNVEV (reference sequence). Losses at the gene ends were 7 bases for V and 4 bases for J; bases not matched to a gene: 17. The CDR3, as DNA: TGTGCCAGCACCTCACGCCGGCTAGCGGGAACCCTTTACAATGAGCAGTTCTTC. Translated: CASTSRRLAGTLYNEQFF.

For this clonotype: In this CDR3 the conserved last residue, phenylalanine or tryptophan, is missing, so a read error is likely. The limits of the CDR3 on the DNA are not certain, so only TCRdb's listed CDR3 is given. V usage is TRBV12-3 or TRBV12-4 and J usage is TRBJ2-1; the DNA was not compared with TRBD2, the D call given in the table. Counting both end residues, the CDR3 totals 15 amino acids. The CDR3 spells CASSPALGSYNEQLL.